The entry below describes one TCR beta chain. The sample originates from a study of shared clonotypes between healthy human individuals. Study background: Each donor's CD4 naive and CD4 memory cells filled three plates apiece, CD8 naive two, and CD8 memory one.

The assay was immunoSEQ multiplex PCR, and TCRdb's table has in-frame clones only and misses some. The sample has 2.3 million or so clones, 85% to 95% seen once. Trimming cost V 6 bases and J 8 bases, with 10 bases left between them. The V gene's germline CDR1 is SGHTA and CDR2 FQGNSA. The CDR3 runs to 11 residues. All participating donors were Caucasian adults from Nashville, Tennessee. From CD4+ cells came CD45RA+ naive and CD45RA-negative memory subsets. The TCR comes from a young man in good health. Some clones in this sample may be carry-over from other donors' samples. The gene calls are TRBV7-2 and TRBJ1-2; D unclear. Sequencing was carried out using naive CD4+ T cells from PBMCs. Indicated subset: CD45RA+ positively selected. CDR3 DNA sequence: TGTGCCAGCAGTCGACCCCGCGGCTACACCTTC. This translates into CASSRPRGYTF.